Listed here are 14 T cell receptor beta chains from one sample, sequenced in a study of neoadjuvant anti-PD-1 for oral cavity cancer. Time point given: after neoadjuvant nivolumab, at surgical resection. TCRdb's copy holds only in-frame clones and misses some; the assay was immunoSEQ multiplex PCR. Of roughly 15,000 clones listed, 65% to 80% are singletons. Sequenced material: PBMCs, taken after nivolumab (anti-PD-1) treatment. Receptor source: a person aged 35-79 years with oral cavity squamous cell carcinoma.

About this clone: One end of the junction varies from germline; a read error may be responsible. The V and J genes are TRBV15 and TRBJ2-7; 10 positions agree with TRBD2. Germline V CDR1 and CDR2: LNHNV, YYDKDF (reference sequence). This CDR3 has 16 amino acids. The CDR3 protein is CATSPWTSGNSDEQYF. The DNA for the CDR3 is TGTGCCACCAGCCCTTGGACTAGCGGAAACTCCGACGAGCAGTACTTC. The complete variable domain, with remaining parts taken from reference TRBV15 and TRBJ2-7, reads DAMVIQNPRYQVTQFGKPVTLSCSQTLNHNVMYWYQQKSSQAPKLLFHYYDKDFNNEADTPDNFQSRRPNTSFCFLDIRSPGLGDTAMYLCATSPWTSGNSDEQYFGPGTRLTVT.

This chain connects TRBV14 to TRBJ1-2; D perhaps matches TRBD1 (5 bases). Germline V CDR1 and CDR2: SGHDN, FVKESK. Trimming stripped 4 bases from V and 5 bases from J, with 17 bases between. This CDR3 is 15 amino acids long. As DNA, the CDR3 is TGTGCCAGCAGCCTCCAGGGACTGGCGGGGTATGGCTACACCTTC. The encoded protein is CASSLQGLAGYGYTF. Complete variable domain (other parts from reference TRBV14 and TRBJ1-2): EAGVTQFPSHSVIEKGQTVTLRCDPISGHDNLYWYRRVMGKEIKFLLHFVKESKQDESGMPNNRFLAERTGGTYSTLKVQPAELEDSGVYFCASSLQGLAGYGYTFGSGTRLTVV.

V gene TRBV27 combines with J gene TRBJ2-7; D remains ambiguous. The V end lost 0 bases, the J end lost 9 bases, and 6 bases lay between the germline ends. Germline assignment: CDR1 MNHEY and CDR2 SMNVEV (reference sequence). This CDR3 has 11 amino acids. The CDR3 loop reads CASSLSERQYF. Written as DNA, the CDR3 is TGTGCCAGCAGTTTATCTGAGAGGCAGTACTTC.

The chain carries TRBV5-6 and TRBJ2-7; 8 nucleotides line up with TRBD1. This CDR3 region has 14 residues. The germline V gene encodes CDR1 SGHDT and CDR2 YYEEEE. The V segment lost 4 bases and the J segment 1 base; nucleotides outside the gene matches: 4. The CDR3 protein is CASSVGQGSYEQYF. The CDR3 DNA follows: TGTGCCAGCAGCGTAGGACAGGGATCCTACGAGCAGTACTTC.

This chain uses TRBV6-1 with TRBJ2-2; D may be TRBD2 (6 bases). V was shortened by 11 bases and J by 6 bases, with 22 bases between the two germline ends. Germline CDR1 reads MNHNS; CDR2 reads SASEGT. The CDR3 sequence is 15 residues long. CDR3 region: CAGLPGTPGAGELFF. Here the CDR3 DNA reads TGTGCCGGCTTACCTGGCACCCCGGGGGCCGGGGAGCTGTTTTTT.

V and J are TRBV7-6 and TRBJ2-1; TRBD2 matches 7 bases. CDR1 SGHVS and CDR2 FNYEAQ come from the germline V gene. With 4 bases clipped from V and 7 bases from J, the junction kept 7 bases outside the gene matches. The CDR3 has 14 amino acids. The CDR3 DNA sequence: TGTGCCAGCAGCTCAAGGACTAGTTCTAATGAGCAGTTCTTC. This codes for CASSSRTSSNEQFF.

This clone was detected a few times. V usage is TRBV6-6 and J usage is TRBJ2-1, with D tentatively TRBD1 (5 bases). Germline CDR1 MNHNY, CDR2 SVGAGI (reference sequence). Trimming left V 7 bases short and J 10 bases short, with 8 bases between. This CDR3 has 10 amino acids. The CDR3 DNA reads as TGTGCCAGCAAAGGGGAAGAGCAGTTCTTC. Translating it yields CASKGEEQFF.

The V gene is TRBV10-3, the J gene TRBJ1-3, with D possibly being TRBD1 (5 bases). The CDR3 spans 17 residues. The germline V and J ends were trimmed by 4 bases and 4 bases, with 20 bases remaining between them. The V gene's germline CDR1 is ENHRY and CDR2 SYGVKD. The CDR3, as DNA: TGTGCCATCAGTGGACGACCAGGGATTGACGCCGGAAACACCATATATTTT. It is translated as CAISGRPGIDAGNTIYF.

This rearrangement joins TRBV2 to TRBJ1-1, with D uncertain. V was trimmed by 7 bases and J by 1 base, leaving 10 bases between them. This CDR3 region has 13 residues. Germline CDR1 reads SNHLY; CDR2 reads FYNNEI. The CDR3 region is CASIKTGNTEAFF. In DNA, the CDR3 is TGTGCCAGCATTAAGACGGGGAACACTGAAGCTTTCTTT.

This chain connects TRBV30 to TRBJ1-4; TRBD1 matches at 9 bases. Germline trimming cut 0 bases from V and 8 bases from J; bases unmatched to any gene: 1. CDR3 length equals 13 residues. Germline lookup yields CDR1 GTSNPN and CDR2 SVGIG (reference sequence). The CDR3: CAWSVGQGEKLFF. The CDR3 nucleotides read TGTGCCTGGAGTGTAGGACAGGGGGAAAAACTGTTTTTT.

The rearrangement joins TRBV5-1 to TRBJ1-3; D uncertain. Germline CDR1 is SGHRS and CDR2 is YFSETQ. V was trimmed by 0 bases and J by 0 bases, leaving 7 bases between them. The CDR3 loop spans 15 amino acids. The CDR3: CASSLAGGSGNTIYF. The CDR3 DNA reads as TGCGCCAGCAGCTTGGCCGGTGGCTCTGGAAACACCATATATTTT.

This chain uses TRBV19 with TRBJ1-3, with D hard to call. V lost 3 bases to trimming and J lost 0 bases, with 9 bases between them. CDR3 length: 15 amino acids. Looked up from germline, CDR1 is LNHDA and CDR2 is SQIVND (reference sequence). In nucleotides, the CDR3 is TGTGCCAGTAGTATGCAGGATTTCTCTGGAAACACCATATATTTT. It translates to CASSMQDFSGNTIYF.

The chain combines TRBV6-5 with TRBJ2-3, with 7 nucleotides matching TRBD2. The CDR3 length is 15 residues. V shed 6 bases and J 2 bases; nucleotides not matched to a gene: 8. Germline loops: CDR1 MNHEY, CDR2 SVGAGI. The CDR3 coding sequence is TGTGCCAGCAGGCCTGGACTAGTGAACACAGATACGCAGTATTTT. The encoded protein is CASRPGLVNTDTQYF.

This clone was seen just once. The chain combines TRBV10-1 with TRBJ2-2; TRBD1 or TRBD2 may be the D gene (5 bases each). Germline-derived CDR1 and CDR2 are WNHNN and SYGVQD (reference sequence). The CDR3 loop spans 14 amino acids. V was pared by 6 bases and J by 2 bases, with 10 bases between. CDR3 sequence: CASSRDLNTGELFF. The DNA for the CDR3 is TGCGCCAGCAGCCGGGACCTAAACACCGGGGAGCTGTTTTTT.